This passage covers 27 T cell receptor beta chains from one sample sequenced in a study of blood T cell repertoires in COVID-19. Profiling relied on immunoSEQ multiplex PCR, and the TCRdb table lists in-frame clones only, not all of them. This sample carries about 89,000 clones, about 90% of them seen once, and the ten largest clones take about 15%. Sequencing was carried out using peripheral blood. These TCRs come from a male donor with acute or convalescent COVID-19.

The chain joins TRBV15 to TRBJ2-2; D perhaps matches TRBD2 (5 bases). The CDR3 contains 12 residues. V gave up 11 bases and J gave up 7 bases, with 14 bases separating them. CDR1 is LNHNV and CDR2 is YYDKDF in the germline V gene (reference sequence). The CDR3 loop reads CASATGSGELFF. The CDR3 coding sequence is TGTGCCTCTGCAACTGGGAGCGGGGAGCTGTTTTTT.

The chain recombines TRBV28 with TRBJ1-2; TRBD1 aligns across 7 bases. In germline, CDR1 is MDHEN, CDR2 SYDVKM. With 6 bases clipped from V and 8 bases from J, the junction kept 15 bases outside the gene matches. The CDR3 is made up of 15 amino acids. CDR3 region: CASSRSGQAVQGYTF. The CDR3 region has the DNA TGTGCCAGCAGCCGTTCCGGACAGGCTGTGCAGGGCTACACCTTC.

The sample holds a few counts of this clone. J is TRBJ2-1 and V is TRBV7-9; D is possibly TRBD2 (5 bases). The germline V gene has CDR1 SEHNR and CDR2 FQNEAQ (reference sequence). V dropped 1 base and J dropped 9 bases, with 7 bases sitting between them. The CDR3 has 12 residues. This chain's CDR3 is CASSLVGSEQFF. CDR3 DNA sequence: TGTGCCAGCAGCTTAGTTGGGAGTGAGCAGTTCTTC.

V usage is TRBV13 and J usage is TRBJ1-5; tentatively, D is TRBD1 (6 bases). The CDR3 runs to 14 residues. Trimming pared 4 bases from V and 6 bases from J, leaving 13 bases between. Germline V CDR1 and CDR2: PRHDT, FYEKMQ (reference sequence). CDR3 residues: CASSSGGLGQPQHF. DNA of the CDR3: TGTGCCAGCAGCTCTGGGGGCCTAGGTCAGCCCCAGCATTTT.

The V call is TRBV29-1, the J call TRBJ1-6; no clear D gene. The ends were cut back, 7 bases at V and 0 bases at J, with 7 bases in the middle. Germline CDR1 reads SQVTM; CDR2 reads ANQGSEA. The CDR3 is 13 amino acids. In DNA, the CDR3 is TGCAGCGCCACAGACTCCTATAATTCACCCCTCCACTTT. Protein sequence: CSATDSYNSPLHF.

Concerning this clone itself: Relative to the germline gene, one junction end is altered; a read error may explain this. CDR3 in DNA: TGTGCCAGCAGTCTCGACAGAAACACTGAATCTTTCTTT. Its translation is CASSLDRNTESFF. This sequence joins TRBV6-5 and TRBJ1-1, with D possibly being TRBD1 (5 bases). This CDR3 has 13 amino acids. The germline gives CDR1 MNHEY, CDR2 SVGAGI.

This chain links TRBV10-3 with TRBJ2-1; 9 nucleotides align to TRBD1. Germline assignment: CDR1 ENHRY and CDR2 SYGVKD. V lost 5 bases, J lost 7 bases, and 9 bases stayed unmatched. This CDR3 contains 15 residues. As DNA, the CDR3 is TGTGCCATCAGTTTATCACAGGGGGCGTTAAATGAGCAGTTCTTC. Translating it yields CAISLSQGALNEQFF.

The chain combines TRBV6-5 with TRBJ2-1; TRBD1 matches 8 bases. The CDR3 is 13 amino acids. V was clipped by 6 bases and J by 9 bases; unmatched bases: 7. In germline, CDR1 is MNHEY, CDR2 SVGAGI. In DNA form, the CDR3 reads TGTGCCAGCAGCCGACAGGGGAGCGTTGAGCAGTTCTTC. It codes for CASSRQGSVEQFF.

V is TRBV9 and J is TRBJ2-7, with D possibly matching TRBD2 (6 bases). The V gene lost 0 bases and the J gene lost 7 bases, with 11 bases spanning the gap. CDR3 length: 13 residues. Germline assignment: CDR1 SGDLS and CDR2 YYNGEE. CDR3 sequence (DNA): TGTGCCAGCAGCGTAGGTCCGGGGAGGGAGCAGTACTTC. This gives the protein CASSVGPGREQYF.

As DNA, the CDR3 is TGTGCCAGCAGCAGGGACAGAAACACTGAAGCTTTCTTT. Encoded protein: CASSRDRNTEAFF. The chain is built from TRBV7-8 and TRBJ1-1, with 7 bases aligning to TRBD1. After removal of 5 bases from V and 2 bases from J, the junction contained 2 bases not matched to a gene. Germline V gene sequence: CDR1 SGHVS, CDR2 FQNEAQ. The CDR3 is made up of 13 amino acids.

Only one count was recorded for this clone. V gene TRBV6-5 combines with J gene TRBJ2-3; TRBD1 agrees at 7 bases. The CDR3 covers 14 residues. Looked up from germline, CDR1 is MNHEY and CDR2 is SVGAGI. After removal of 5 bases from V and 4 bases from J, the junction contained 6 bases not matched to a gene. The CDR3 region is CASSLRQGSDTQYF. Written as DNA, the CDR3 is TGTGCCAGCAGTCTTCGACAGGGCTCAGATACGCAGTATTTT.

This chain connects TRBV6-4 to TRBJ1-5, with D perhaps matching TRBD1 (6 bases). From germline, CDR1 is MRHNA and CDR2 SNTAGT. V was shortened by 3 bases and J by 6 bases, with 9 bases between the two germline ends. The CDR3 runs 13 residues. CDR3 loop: CASSEQGGQPQHF. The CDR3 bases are TGTGCCAGCAGTGAACAGGGTGGTCAGCCCCAGCATTTT.

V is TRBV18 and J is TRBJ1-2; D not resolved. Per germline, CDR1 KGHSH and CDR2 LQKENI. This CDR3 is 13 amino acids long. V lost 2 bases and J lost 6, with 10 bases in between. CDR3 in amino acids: CASSPELVNGYTF. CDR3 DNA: TGTGCCAGCTCACCAGAGCTAGTCAATGGCTACACCTTC.

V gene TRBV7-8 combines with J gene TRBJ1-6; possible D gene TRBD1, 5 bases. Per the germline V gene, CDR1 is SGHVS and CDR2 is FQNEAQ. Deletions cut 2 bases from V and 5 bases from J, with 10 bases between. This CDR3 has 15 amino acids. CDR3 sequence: CASSLRQGNNSPLHF. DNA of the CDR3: TGTGCCAGCAGCTTACGGCAGGGAAATAATTCACCCCTCCACTTT. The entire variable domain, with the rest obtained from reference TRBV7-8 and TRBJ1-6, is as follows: GAGVSQSPRYKVAKRGQDVALRCDPISGHVSLFWYQQALGQGPEFLTYFQNEAQLDKSGLPSDRFFAERPEGSVSTLKIQRTQQEDSAVYLCASSLRQGNNSPLHFGNGTRLTVT.

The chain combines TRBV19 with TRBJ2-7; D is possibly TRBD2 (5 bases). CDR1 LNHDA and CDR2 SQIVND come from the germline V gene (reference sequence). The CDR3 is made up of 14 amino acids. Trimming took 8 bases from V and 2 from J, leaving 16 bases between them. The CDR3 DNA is TGTGCCAGTGGTCCAAACTGGGAGCCCTACGAGCAGTACTTC. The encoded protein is CASGPNWEPYEQYF.

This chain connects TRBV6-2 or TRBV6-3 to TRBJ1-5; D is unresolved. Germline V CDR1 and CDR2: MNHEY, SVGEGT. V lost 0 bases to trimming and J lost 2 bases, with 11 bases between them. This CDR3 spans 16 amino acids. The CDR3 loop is CASSYSQSGRNQPQHF. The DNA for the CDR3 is TGTGCCAGCAGTTACTCCCAGAGCGGGCGCAATCAGCCCCAGCATTTT.

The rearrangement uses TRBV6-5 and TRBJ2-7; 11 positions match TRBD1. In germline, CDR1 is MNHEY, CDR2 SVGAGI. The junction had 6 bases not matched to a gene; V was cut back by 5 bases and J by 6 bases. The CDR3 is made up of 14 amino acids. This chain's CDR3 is CASSPTGTGGEQYF. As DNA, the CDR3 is TGTGCCAGCAGTCCTACCGGGACAGGGGGCGAGCAGTACTTC.

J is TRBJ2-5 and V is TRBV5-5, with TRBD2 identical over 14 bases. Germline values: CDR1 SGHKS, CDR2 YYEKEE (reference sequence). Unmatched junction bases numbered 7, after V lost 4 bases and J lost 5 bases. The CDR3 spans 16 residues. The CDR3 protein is CASSARLAGGPETQYF. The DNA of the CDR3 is TGTGCCAGCAGCGCCAGACTAGCGGGGGGGCCGGAGACCCAGTACTTC.

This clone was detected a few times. DNA of the CDR3: TGTGCCACCAGCAGAGATGCCAGAACGGGACATTTCAATGAGCAGTTCTTC. It codes for CATSRDARTGHFNEQFF. The J gene is TRBJ2-1, the V gene TRBV15, with a weak D call TRBD1 (6 bases). The CDR3 covers 17 residues. In germline, CDR1 is LNHNV, CDR2 YYDKDF (reference sequence). Trimming removed 0 bases from V and 6 bases from J, with 18 bases in between.

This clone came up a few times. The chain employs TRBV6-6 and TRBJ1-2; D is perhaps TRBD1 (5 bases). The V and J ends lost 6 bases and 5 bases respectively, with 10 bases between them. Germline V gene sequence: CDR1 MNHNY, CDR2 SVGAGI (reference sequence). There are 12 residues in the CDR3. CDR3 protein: CASRPDSYGYTF. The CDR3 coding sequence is TGTGCCAGCAGGCCAGACAGTTATGGCTACACCTTC.

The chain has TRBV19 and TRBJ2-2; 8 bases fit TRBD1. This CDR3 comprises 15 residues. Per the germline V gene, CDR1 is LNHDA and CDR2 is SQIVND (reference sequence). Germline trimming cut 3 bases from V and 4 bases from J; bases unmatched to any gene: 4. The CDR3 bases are TGTGCCAGTAGTATCTTCAGGGGGCCCACCGGGGAGCTGTTTTTT. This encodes CASSIFRGPTGELFF. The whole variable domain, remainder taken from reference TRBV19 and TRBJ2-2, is DGGITQSPKYLFRKEGQNVTLSCEQNLNHDAMYWYRQDPGQGLRLIYYSQIVNDFQKGDIAEGYSVSREKKESFPLTVTSAQKNPTAFYLCASSIFRGPTGELFFGEGSRLTVL.

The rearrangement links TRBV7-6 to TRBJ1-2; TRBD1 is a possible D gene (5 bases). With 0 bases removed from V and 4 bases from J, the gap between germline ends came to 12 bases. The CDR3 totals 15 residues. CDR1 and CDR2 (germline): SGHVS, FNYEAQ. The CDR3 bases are TGTGCCAGCAGCTTAGCGCGGGGCGGTGGCTATGGCTACACCTTC. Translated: CASSLARGGGYGYTF.

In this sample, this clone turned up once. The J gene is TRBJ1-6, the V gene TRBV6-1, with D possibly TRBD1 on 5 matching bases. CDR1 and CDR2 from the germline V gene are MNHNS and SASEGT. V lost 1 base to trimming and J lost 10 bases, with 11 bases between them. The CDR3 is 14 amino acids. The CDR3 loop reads CASSEGAGGSPLHF. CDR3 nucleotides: TGTGCCAGCAGTGAAGGGGCGGGGGGATCACCCCTCCACTTT.

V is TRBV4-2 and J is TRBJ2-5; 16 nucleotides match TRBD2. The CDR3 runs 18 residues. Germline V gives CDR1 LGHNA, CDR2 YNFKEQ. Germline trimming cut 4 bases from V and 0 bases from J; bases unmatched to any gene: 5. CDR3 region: CASSPLGLAGGYQETQYF. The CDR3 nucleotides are TGTGCCAGCAGCCCCCTGGGACTAGCGGGGGGGTACCAAGAGACCCAGTACTTC.

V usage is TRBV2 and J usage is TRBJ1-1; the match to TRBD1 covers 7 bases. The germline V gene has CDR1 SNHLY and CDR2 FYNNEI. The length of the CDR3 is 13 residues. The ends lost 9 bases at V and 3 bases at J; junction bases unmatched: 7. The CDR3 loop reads CARTRDSDTEAFF. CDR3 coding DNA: TGTGCCAGGACCCGGGACAGCGACACTGAAGCTTTCTTT. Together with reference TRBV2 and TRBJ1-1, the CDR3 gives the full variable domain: EPEVTQTPSHQVTQMGQEVILRCVPISNHLYFYWYRQILGQKVEFLVSFYNNEISEKSEIFDDQFSVERPDGSNFTLKIRSTKLEDSAMYFCARTRDSDTEAFFGQGTRLTVV.

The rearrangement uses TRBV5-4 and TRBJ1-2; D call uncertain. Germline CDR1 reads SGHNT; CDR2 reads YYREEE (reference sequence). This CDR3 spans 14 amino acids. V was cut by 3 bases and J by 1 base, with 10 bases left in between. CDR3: CASSWEADNYGYTF. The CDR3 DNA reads TGTGCCAGCAGCTGGGAGGCGGATAACTATGGCTACACCTTC.

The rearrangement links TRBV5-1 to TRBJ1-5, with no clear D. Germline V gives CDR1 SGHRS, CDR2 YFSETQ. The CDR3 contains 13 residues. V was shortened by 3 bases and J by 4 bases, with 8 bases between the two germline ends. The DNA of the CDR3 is TGCGCCAGCAGCTGGAGCGGAAATCAGCCCCAGCATTTT. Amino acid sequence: CASSWSGNQPQHF.